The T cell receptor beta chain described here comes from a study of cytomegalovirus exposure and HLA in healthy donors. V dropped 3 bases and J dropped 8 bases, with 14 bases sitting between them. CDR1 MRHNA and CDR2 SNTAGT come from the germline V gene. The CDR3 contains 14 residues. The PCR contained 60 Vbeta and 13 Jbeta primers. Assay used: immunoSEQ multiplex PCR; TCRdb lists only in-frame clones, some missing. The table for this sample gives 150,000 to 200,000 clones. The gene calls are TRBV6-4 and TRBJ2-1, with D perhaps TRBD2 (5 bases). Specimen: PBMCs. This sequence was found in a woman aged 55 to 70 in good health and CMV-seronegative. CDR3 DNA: TGTGCCAGCAGTGAACGATCGGGGTTCTATGAGCAGTTCTTC. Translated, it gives CASSERSGFYEQFF.